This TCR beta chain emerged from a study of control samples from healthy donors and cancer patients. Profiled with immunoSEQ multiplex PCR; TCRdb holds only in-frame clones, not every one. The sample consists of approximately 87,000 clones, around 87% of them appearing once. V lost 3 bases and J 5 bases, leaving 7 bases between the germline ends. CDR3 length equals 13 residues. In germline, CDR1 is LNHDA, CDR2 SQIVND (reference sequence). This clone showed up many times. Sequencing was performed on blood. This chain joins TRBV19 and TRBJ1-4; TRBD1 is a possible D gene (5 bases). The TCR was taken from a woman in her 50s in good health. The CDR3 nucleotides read TGTGCCAGTAGTATCAACAGGAATGAAAAACTGTTTTTT. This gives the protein CASSINRNEKLFF.